The present T cell receptor (beta chain) was sequenced within a study of blood T cell repertoires in COVID-19. Across the whole study: COVID-19 samples, acute and convalescent, were from the United States, Italy and Spain.

Assay: immunoSEQ multiplex PCR; the TCRdb copy retains only in-frame clones and omits some. Of around 120,000 clones detected, less than 85% appear once; the ten largest clones hold about 20%. The V gene's germline CDR1 is DFQATT and CDR2 SNEGSKA (reference sequence). V was trimmed by 3 bases and J by 5 bases, leaving 7 bases between them. CDR3 length equals 11 residues. The sequence derives from a man in his 70s with active or convalescent COVID-19. The sample comprised peripheral blood. The V call is TRBV20-1, the J call TRBJ1-2; D not certain. Written as DNA, the CDR3 is TGCAGTGCTAGTACTAGGTATGGCTACACCTTC. Translated, it gives CSASTRYGYTF.